This TCR beta chain came from a study of vaccination effects on CD4 cells after COVID-19. ViraFEST assay sequencing came after antigen-specific CD4+ T cells were expanded with viral peptide pools. Subsequent to a culture period of nine to ten days, CD4+ T cells were isolated. Participants each got two BNT162b2 or mRNA-1273 vaccine doses. Clones were sequenced by immunoSEQ multiplex PCR, and TCRdb holds only the in-frame ones, with some missing. The repertoire holds nearly 30,000 clones, with roughly 80% as singletons. To note about this clone: Its antigen remains unidentified.

This CDR3 is built from 13 residues. Germline-derived CDR1 and CDR2 are MNHEY and SVGAGI. V gave up 8 bases and J gave up 2 bases, with 10 bases separating them. This receptor was identified in a human donor who received a COVID-19 vaccine. Some clones in this sample may be carry-over from other donors' samples. This specimen was CD4+ T cells from PBMCs cultured with SARS-CoV-2 spike peptides, taken after COVID-19 vaccination. The V call is TRBV6-5, the J call TRBJ2-1; weak D call: TRBD1 (5 bases). The CDR3 DNA sequence: TGTGCCAGCCAAAGGGGAACCTACAATGAGCAGTTCTTC. Amino acids: CASQRGTYNEQFF.